This entry lists 32 T cell receptor beta chains sequenced from one sample in a study of T cells in Graves' hyperthyroidism and ophthalmopathy. Template material for amplifying TCR beta CDR3 regions consisted of RNA transcripts. First-round RT-PCR with HTBI primers amplified the TCR CDR3 region. TCRdb recomputed calls from the multiplex PCR reads with MiXCR, one row per CDR3 protein. Altogether approximately 870,000 distinct CDR3 sequences are present, 35% to 40% being singletons, with the ten largest covering 7.5% to 9.5%. The sequenced sample consisted of blood. Receptors were obtained from a man younger than 35 with Graves' hyperthyroidism.

This clonotype was seen a handful of times. Sequence at one end of the junction differs from germline and may be a read error. This chain uses TRBV19 with TRBJ1-1; 7 bases are shared with TRBD1. Germline V CDR1 and CDR2: LNHDA, SQIVND (reference sequence). The CDR3 runs 15 residues. The CDR3: CANSIATGWDTEAFF. The DNA for the CDR3 is TGTGCCAATAGTATCGCGACAGGGTGGGACACTGAAGCTTTCTTT.

The chain joins TRBV10-3 to TRBJ1-5, with D unclear. This CDR3 comprises 15 residues. Germline-derived CDR1 and CDR2 are ENHRY and SYGVKD. V dropped 10 bases and J dropped 0 bases, with 16 bases sitting between them. The CDR3 nucleotides are TGTGCCAGCAACAAAGGAGGAGGTAGCAATCAGCCCCAGCATTTT. It encodes CASNKGGGSNQPQHF.

This clonotype showed up many times. The V call is TRBV29-1, the J call TRBJ2-7; 9 bases map to TRBD1. CDR3 length: 12 amino acids. The trim removed 5 bases at V and 6 bases at J, leaving 5 bases unmatched. The germline gives CDR1 SQVTM, CDR2 ANQGSEA. CDR3 bases: TGCAGCGTTTTGACAGGGGGGGGCGAGCAGTACTTC. Translation gives CSVLTGGGEQYF.

This clonotype was counted ten times or more. The chain has TRBV10-3 and TRBJ2-5, with a weak D call TRBD1 (5 bases). Between the trimmed V and J ends, which lost 3 bases and 3 bases, there was a span of 11 bases. CDR3 size: 14 residues. From germline, CDR1 is ENHRY and CDR2 SYGVKD. CDR3: CAISESGSEETQYF. For the CDR3, the DNA is TGTGCCATCAGTGAATCAGGGTCGGAAGAGACCCAGTACTTC.

This clonotype was seen only a few times. This chain links TRBV13 with TRBJ1-2; D is unclear. Germline-derived CDR1 and CDR2 are PRHDT and FYEKMQ (reference sequence). Trimming took 1 base from V and 7 from J, leaving 4 bases between them. The CDR3 extends over 11 amino acids. CDR3 sequence (DNA): TGTGCCAGCAGCTTAGTCTCTGGCTACACCTTC. It translates to CASSLVSGYTF.

The rearrangement joins TRBV20-1 to TRBJ1-1; D perhaps matches TRBD1 (5 bases). In germline, CDR1 is DFQATT, CDR2 SNEGSKA (reference sequence). The CDR3 is made up of 15 amino acids. The ends were cut back, 0 bases at V and 0 bases at J, with 11 bases in the middle. The CDR3: CSARDPKQVNTEAFF. CDR3 bases: TGCAGTGCTAGAGATCCGAAACAGGTGAACACTGAAGCTTTCTTT.

The table lists this clonotype with a count of one. The V call is TRBV6-1, the J call TRBJ2-7, with 9 nucleotides matching TRBD2. Germline-derived CDR1 and CDR2 are MNHNS and SASEGT. The CDR3 consists of 14 residues. V shed 7 bases and J 2 bases; nucleotides not matched to a gene: 6. CDR3 sequence: CASKNSGSPYEQYF. CDR3 DNA: TGTGCCAGCAAAAATAGCGGGAGTCCCTACGAGCAGTACTTC.

The chain couples TRBV10-3 to TRBJ2-2; D not certain. Germline CDR1 ENHRY, CDR2 SYGVKD. The CDR3 contains 13 residues. The ends were cut back, 5 bases at V and 6 bases at J, with 10 bases in the middle. CDR3 sequence reads: CAISTDVAGELFF. Written as DNA, the CDR3 is TGTGCCATCAGTACGGACGTCGCCGGGGAGCTGTTTTTT.

The chain carries TRBV20-1 and TRBJ2-2; D call uncertain. Germline loops: CDR1 DFQATT, CDR2 SNEGSKA (reference sequence). The germline V and J ends were trimmed by 1 base and 7 bases, with 7 bases remaining between them. This CDR3 comprises 12 residues. CDR3 protein: CSARGLGGELFF. The CDR3 DNA sequence: TGCAGTGCTAGAGGACTTGGCGGGGAGCTGTTTTTT.

This clonotype was observed at least ten times. This chain joins TRBV20-1 and TRBJ2-5; TRBD1 matches 8 bases. The germline V gene encodes CDR1 DFQATT and CDR2 SNEGSKA (reference sequence). V gave up 3 bases and J gave up 3 bases; unmatched junction bases: 3. This CDR3 has 13 residues. The CDR3 is CSASSGGKETQYF. The CDR3 nucleotides read TGCAGTGCTAGTTCAGGGGGCAAAGAGACCCAGTACTTC.

The rearrangement uses TRBV20-1 and TRBJ2-7; D unresolved. The V end lost 5 bases, the J end lost 2 bases, and 7 bases lay between the germline ends. The CDR3 length is 11 residues. The germline CDR1 and CDR2 sequences are DFQATT and SNEGSKA (reference sequence). CDR3 loop: CSAADTYEQYF. DNA of the CDR3: TGCAGTGCTGCAGACACCTACGAGCAGTACTTC.

The chain couples TRBV4-1 to TRBJ1-4; D perhaps matches TRBD1 (5 bases). CDR1 is MGHRA and CDR2 is YSYEKL in the germline V gene. This CDR3 has 15 amino acids. The V end was cut by 4 bases, the J end by 7 bases, with 16 bases between. The DNA for the CDR3 is TGCGCCAGCAGCCCTTCCCCCAGGACACCTGAAAAACTGTTTTTT. As protein: CASSPSPRTPEKLFF.

The chain uses TRBV5-5 and TRBJ2-2, with TRBD2 matching over 7 bases. The CDR3 covers 13 residues. CDR1 SGHKS and CDR2 YYEKEE come from the germline V gene (reference sequence). V was pared by 4 bases and J by 8 bases, with 5 bases of the junction left unmatched. CDR3 in amino acids: CASSAQLAGELFF. In nucleotides, the CDR3 is TGTGCCAGCAGCGCCCAACTAGCGGGGGAGCTGTTTTTT.

This clonotype was detected ten times or more. V gene TRBV7-2 combines with J gene TRBJ2-2; TRBD1 or TRBD2 may be the D gene (5 bases each). From germline, CDR1 is SGHTA and CDR2 FQGNSA. This CDR3 comprises 16 residues. V lost 4 bases and J 4 bases, leaving 16 bases between the germline ends. The CDR3 is CASSSGPPRGTGELFF. The CDR3 DNA reads as TGTGCCAGCAGCTCCGGGCCCCCGAGGGGCACCGGGGAGCTGTTTTTT.

This chain uses TRBV7-8 with TRBJ2-5, with a possible D match to TRBD1 (5 bases). The CDR3 is 17 residues long. Trimming cost V 2 bases and J 9 bases, with 25 bases left between them. Germline V lookup: CDR1 SGHVS, CDR2 FQNEAQ. The CDR3 loop reads CASSLLGRVVSNQPQYF. The CDR3 nucleotides read TGTGCCAGCAGCTTACTAGGCAGGGTTGTGAGCAATCAGCCCCAGTACTTC.

The genes are TRBV7-2 and TRBJ2-2; D is ambiguous. Trimming stripped 4 bases from V and 6 bases from J, with 9 bases between. CDR3 size: 13 residues. Germline CDR1 reads SGHTA; CDR2 reads FQGNSA. This CDR3 reads CASSYDRAGELFF. Written as DNA, the CDR3 is TGTGCCAGCAGCTATGACCGCGCCGGGGAGCTGTTTTTT.

The chain couples TRBV19 to TRBJ2-7; the match to TRBD2 covers 8 bases. Germline CDR1 and CDR2: LNHDA and SQIVND (reference sequence). CDR3 size: 16 residues. V was clipped by 4 bases and J by 2 bases; unmatched bases: 10. CDR3 sequence (DNA): TGTGCCAGTAGTACCTTCAGCGGGAGAGGCGCCTACGAGCAGTACTTC. Encoded protein: CASSTFSGRGAYEQYF.

This clonotype was seen many times. The chain recombines TRBV10-3 with TRBJ2-7, with TRBD2 matching over 13 bases. Germline CDR1 is ENHRY and CDR2 is SYGVKD. The CDR3 runs to 15 residues. Losses at the gene ends were 9 bases for V and 5 bases for J; bases not matched to a gene: 10. The CDR3 sequence: CAMATTSGGADEQYF. CDR3 in DNA: TGTGCCATGGCCACCACTAGCGGGGGGGCGGACGAGCAGTACTTC.

As for this clonotype: It may be a read error: a sequence one base away is much more abundant. The genes are TRBV12-3 or TRBV12-4 and TRBJ1-5, with D perhaps TRBD1 (5 bases). The CDR3 extends over 14 amino acids. Trimming took 8 bases from V and 5 from J, leaving 16 bases between them. CDR3 DNA: TGTGCCAGCTGTTCGGGACTGCCGGATCAGCCCCAGCATTTT. As protein: CASCSGLPDQPQHF.

The chain employs TRBV7-2 and TRBJ1-4, with 7 bases aligning to TRBD1. The germline CDR1 and CDR2 sequences are SGHTA and FQGNSA. J gave up 12 bases and V 3 bases, and 10 bases lay outside the gene matches. This CDR3 has 14 residues. The CDR3 nucleotides are TGTGCCAGCAGCTTTACAGGGGAATTATCGGAACTGTTTTTT. It is translated as CASSFTGELSELFF.

V usage is TRBV4-1 and J usage is TRBJ1-6; D is uncertain. The germline CDR1 and CDR2 sequences are MGHRA and YSYEKL. Trimming pared 1 base from V and 17 bases from J, leaving 12 bases between. This CDR3 is 12 amino acids long. CDR3 sequence reads: CASSQVPEEVHF. As DNA, the CDR3 is TGCGCCAGCAGCCAAGTGCCAGAAGAAGTCCACTTT.

There are many counts of this clonotype. V gene TRBV15 combines with J gene TRBJ1-1, with TRBD1 as a possible D gene (6 bases). Trimming left V 8 bases short and J 0 bases short, with 7 bases between. The length of the CDR3 is 12 residues. The germline gives CDR1 LNHNV, CDR2 YYDKDF (reference sequence). CDR3: CATGTLNTEAFF. Written as DNA, the CDR3 is TGTGCCACCGGGACACTGAACACTGAAGCTTTCTTT.

The gene calls are TRBV6-5 and TRBJ1-5; a weak D match, TRBD1 (5 bases). V dropped 7 bases and J dropped 0 bases, with 13 bases sitting between them. CDR3 size: 15 residues. The germline V gene encodes CDR1 MNHEY and CDR2 SVGAGI. The CDR3 DNA is TGTGCCAGCACTTGGGCGACAGATAGCAATCAGCCCCAGCATTTT. It codes for CASTWATDSNQPQHF.

This clonotype was seen many times. The V gene is TRBV7-9, the J gene TRBJ2-2, with a weak D call TRBD1 (5 bases). The CDR3 totals 14 residues. Trimming left V 5 bases short and J 1 base short, with 8 bases between. Germline V gene sequence: CDR1 SEHNR, CDR2 FQNEAQ (reference sequence). The CDR3 loop is CASSPTVNTGELFF. CDR3 nucleotide sequence: TGTGCCAGCAGCCCGACAGTGAACACCGGGGAGCTGTTTTTT.

This clonotype was recorded a few times. V gene TRBV19 combines with J gene TRBJ2-7; 12 bases fit TRBD2. The CDR3 is 14 amino acids. Germline CDR1 reads LNHDA; CDR2 reads SQIVND (reference sequence). The J segment lost 4 bases and the V segment lost 4 bases, leaving 2 bases of the junction unmatched. CDR3: CASSRTSGIYEQYF. CDR3 DNA sequence: TGTGCCAGTAGTAGGACTAGCGGGATATACGAGCAGTACTTC. The variable domain in full, completed from reference TRBV19 and TRBJ2-7, reads DGGITQSPKYLFRKEGQNVTLSCEQNLNHDAMYWYRQDPGQGLRLIYYSQIVNDFQKGDIAEGYSVSREKKESFPLTVTSAQKNPTAFYLCASSRTSGIYEQYFGPGTRLTVT.

V usage is TRBV29-1 and J usage is TRBJ1-5, with a tentative D call TRBD1 (5 bases). Germline CDR1 reads SQVTM; CDR2 reads ANQGSEA. This CDR3 spans 14 amino acids. The V gene lost 7 bases and the J gene lost 3 bases, with 16 bases spanning the gap. The CDR3 sequence: CSALGGGDNQPQHF. Written as DNA, the CDR3 is TGCAGCGCCCTTGGGGGGGGGGACAATCAGCCCCAGCATTTT.

The chain carries TRBV6-1 and TRBJ1-4; 7 positions agree with TRBD1. The CDR3 is made up of 14 amino acids. With 6 bases clipped from V and 7 bases from J, the junction kept 8 bases outside the gene matches. In germline, CDR1 is MNHNS, CDR2 SASEGT. DNA of the CDR3: TGTGCCAGCAGACCTATAGACAGGGTTGAAAAACTGTTTTTT. This translates into CASRPIDRVEKLFF.

This clonotype was seen many times. The chain combines TRBV29-1 with TRBJ1-1; 8 positions agree with TRBD1. Germline CDR1 SQVTM, CDR2 ANQGSEA. The length of the CDR3 is 12 residues. V gave up 2 bases and J gave up 6 bases; unmatched junction bases: 2. The CDR3 loop reads CSVEQGAAEAFF. In DNA, the CDR3 is TGCAGCGTTGAACAGGGGGCGGCTGAAGCTTTCTTT.

This clonotype was seen a handful of times. The J gene is TRBJ1-1, the V gene TRBV6-5, with 7 positions matching TRBD1. The CDR3 covers 14 residues. Germline V CDR1 and CDR2: MNHEY, SVGAGI. Trimming at V came to 6 bases and at J to 2 bases, leaving 6 bases not matched to a gene. The CDR3 coding sequence is TGTGCCAGCAGGGGGGACAGCAAAAACACTGAAGCTTTCTTT. Translating it yields CASRGDSKNTEAFF.

This clonotype was counted a few times. J is TRBJ1-4 and V is TRBV6-1, with 8 bases aligning to TRBD1. The CDR3 is made up of 14 amino acids. Germline V gives CDR1 MNHNS, CDR2 SASEGT. V gave up 4 bases and J gave up 7 bases; unmatched junction bases: 5. CDR3 sequence: CASSAGQAGEKLFF. The CDR3 DNA follows: TGTGCCAGCAGTGCGGGACAGGCAGGTGAAAAACTGTTTTTT.

Ten or more counts support this clonotype. The chain uses TRBV9 and TRBJ2-2, with a tentative D call TRBD1 (6 bases). This CDR3 is built from 15 residues. V was cut by 2 bases and J by 1 base, with 9 bases left in between. In germline, CDR1 is SGDLS, CDR2 YYNGEE. The CDR3 loop reads CASSVRTENTGELFF. CDR3 bases: TGTGCCAGCAGCGTCCGGACAGAGAACACCGGGGAGCTGTTTTTT.

CDR3 amino acids: CASSSADRVHGYTF. CDR3 nucleotides: TGTGCCAGCAGTTCCGCGGACAGGGTGCATGGCTACACCTTC. The V call is TRBV6-1, the J call TRBJ1-2, with 8 positions matching TRBD1. Germline assignment: CDR1 MNHNS and CDR2 SASEGT. The CDR3 has 14 amino acids. Unmatched junction bases numbered 8, after V lost 5 bases and J lost 6 bases.